This T cell receptor beta chain was profiled in a study of blood T cell repertoires in COVID-19 (dated by TCRdb to about 2020). In the study overall: The collaborator samples originated in the United States, Italy and Spain and spanned the acute and convalescent phases of COVID-19. Where HLA class I and class II types were available, the types were taken from metadata supplied by the sample provider, not from assay-based typing. The repertoires were made available in a free public database intended to serve as a resource for research on the immune response to SARS-CoV-2. Nearly every sample came with metadata listing a de-identified subject ID, COVID-19 status, age in years and sex. The material from the prospective study consisted of cDNA or gDNA derived from T cells, B-cell-depleted T cells, or PBMCs. The dataset comprised deeply sampled blood TCRbeta repertoires from subjects exposed to, actively infected with, or recovered from COVID-19. The samples were drawn from two sources: the first 160 participants of the ongoing ImmuneRACE study, and fewer than 1,500 subjects contributed by 6 global collaborators. Summary of the overall study and its limitations: How much clinical and demographic metadata was included differed by source and by participant, and the metadata was provided uncurated.

This clone was seen a few times. It lacks a known antigen. Base qualities are missing; no much larger clone stands one base away. Each collaborating institution followed its own protocols to collect whole blood in K2EDTA tubes. Collaborator samples were shipped for TCRbeta analysis as frozen whole blood, isolated PBMCs, or DNA extracted from either sample type. TCRbeta CDR3 regions were amplified from genomic DNA by means of the immunoSEQ Assay, a bias-controlled multiplex PCR. In the source study's methods: Nucleated cell counts per sample were estimated from amplification of reference gene primers within the assay. Sequence reads were collapsed and filtered to measure the absolute abundance of every unique TCRbeta CDR3 rearrangement. For each sample, productive Simpson clonality was calculated as the square root of Simpson's diversity index across productive rearrangements. TCRdb obtained this table from immuneACCESS and retained in-frame rearrangements with V and J assigned. These tables miss some clones; where compared with another copy, unresolved V genes account for less than half of the shortfall, and the remainder is unexplained. V and J calls and clone size are given by that table; D and trimming were obtained from the DNA. The sample has roughly 61,000 clones on record, 75% to 95% of them singletons. The ten largest clones add up to approximately 16% of the sample.

The sequenced sample was peripheral blood. This receptor was identified in a man aged 80 or over with acute or convalescent COVID-19.

DNA sequence: TGTGCCAGCAGCTTGATAGACAATCAGCCCCAGCATTTT. This is translated as CASSLIDNQPQHF. In this chain, TRBV7-2 is recombined with TRBJ1-5; the D gene cannot be resolved reliably. The CDR3 covers 13 residues, taking in both the cysteine and the phenylalanine. CDR3 DNA is the only sequence kept; it has 39 bases, read in frame from the first base. V loses 3 bases, J loses 3 bases, and the germline ends lie 6 bases apart. In the germline V gene, CDR1 corresponds to SGHTA and CDR2 to FQGNSA.